A single sample gave rise to the 3 T cell receptor beta chains below, sequenced in a study of memory CD4+ T cells and cytomegalovirus serostatus. Single viable CD3+CD4+CD8-CD45RO+ cells were sorted as the memory CD4+ T cells. The protocol was immunoSEQ multiplex PCR, while the TCRdb copy is restricted to in-frame clones and leaves out a portion. The table includes about 59,000 clones, about three quarters detected once. Sequencing was carried out using memory CD4+ T cells from blood. All receptors derive from an adult in good health and CMV-seronegative.

The V and J genes are TRBV21-1 and TRBJ1-2. TRBV21-1 is an annotated pseudogene. This CDR3 has 16 residues. CDR3 sequence reads: CASSKDPGPCLYGYTF. Here the CDR3 DNA reads TGTGCCAGCAGCAAAGATCCGGGTCCATGTTTGTATGGCTACACCTTC.

The rearrangement joins TRBV14 to TRBJ1-1; D remains unclear. This CDR3 has 12 residues. Trimming removed 7 bases from V and 4 bases from J, with 10 bases in between. Germline values: CDR1 SGHDN, CDR2 FVKESK. CDR3 in amino acids: CASKREGTEAFF. The CDR3 coding sequence is TGTGCCAGCAAACGGGAGGGCACTGAAGCTTTCTTT.

This chain joins TRBV18 and TRBJ1-1; D is uncertain. Germline loops: CDR1 KGHSH, CDR2 LQKENI. The CDR3 consists of 14 residues. V was trimmed by 4 bases and J by 0 bases, leaving 9 bases between them. CDR3 residues: CASSLSGMNTEAFF. In DNA form, the CDR3 reads TGTGCCAGCTCACTCTCGGGCATGAACACTGAAGCTTTCTTT.